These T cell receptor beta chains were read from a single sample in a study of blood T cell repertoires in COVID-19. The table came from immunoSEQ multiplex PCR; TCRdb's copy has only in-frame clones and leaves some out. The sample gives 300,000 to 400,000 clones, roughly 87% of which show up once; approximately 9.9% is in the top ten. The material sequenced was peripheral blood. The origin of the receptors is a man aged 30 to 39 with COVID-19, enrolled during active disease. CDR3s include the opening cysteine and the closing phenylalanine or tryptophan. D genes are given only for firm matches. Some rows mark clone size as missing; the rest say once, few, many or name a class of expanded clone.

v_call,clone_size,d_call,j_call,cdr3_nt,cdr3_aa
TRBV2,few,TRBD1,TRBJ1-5,TGTGCCAGCAGTGACTGGACAGGCGGCAATCAGCCCCAGCATTTT,CASSDWTGGNQPQHF
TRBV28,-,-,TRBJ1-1,TGTGCCAGCAGTAGACAGGTGAACACTGAAGCTTTCTTT,CASSRQVNTEAFF
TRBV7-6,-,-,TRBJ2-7,TGTGCCAGCAGCTTAGCGGAAGGCGCGGCCTACGAGCAGTACTTC,CASSLAEGAAYEQYF
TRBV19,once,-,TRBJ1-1,TGTGCCAGTAGTATCGGCAGGGGCGGGAACACTGAAGCTTTCTTT,CASSIGRGGNTEAFF
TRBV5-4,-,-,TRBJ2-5,TGTGCCAGCAGCCCCCCGGACGGGAAAGAGACCCAGTACTTC,CASSPPDGKETQYF
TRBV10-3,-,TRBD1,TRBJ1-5,TGTGCCACCACCTCCGGGACAGGGGGCGGTCTTAATCAGCCCCAGCATTTT,CATTSGTGGGLNQPQHF
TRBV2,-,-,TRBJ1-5,TGTGCCAGCAGTGAAATGGGGGCCCCCAATCAGCCCCAGCATTTT,CASSEMGAPNQPQHF
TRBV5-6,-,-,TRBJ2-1,TGTGCCAGCAGCTCATACAGGGTACGTAGGAACAATGAGCAGTTCTTC,CASSSYRVRRNNEQFF
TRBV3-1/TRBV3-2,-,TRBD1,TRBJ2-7,TGTGCCAGCAGCCAAGAGAATGGGGCAGGGACAGCGAACGAGCAGTACTTC,CASSQENGAGTANEQYF
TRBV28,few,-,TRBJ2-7,TGTGCCAGCAGTTCCTCCGGTACAGGGTACTACGAGCAGTACTTC,CASSSSGTGYYEQYF
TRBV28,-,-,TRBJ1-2,TGTGCCAGCAGTTTGTTCCGGACAGCGTCCTATGGCTACACCTTC,CASSLFRTASYGYTF
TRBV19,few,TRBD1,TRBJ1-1,TGTGCCACTAGGACAGGGGAAATGAACACTGAAGCTTTCTTT,CATRTGEMNTEAFF
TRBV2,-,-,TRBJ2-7,TGTGCCAGCACGGCGGGACCGTTTCACTACGAGCAGTACTTC,CASTAGPFHYEQYF
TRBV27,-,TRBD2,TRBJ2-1,TGTGCCAGCAGTCCCAGAGGAGCGGGGGGGTACAATGAGCAGTTCTTC,CASSPRGAGGYNEQFF
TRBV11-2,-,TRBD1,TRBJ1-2,TGTGCCAGCAGCCGACAGGGGTTAACTAACTATGGCTACACCTTC,CASSRQGLTNYGYTF
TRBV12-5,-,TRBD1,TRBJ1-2,TGTGCTAGTGGTTTGCGAGGGACAGGGGTATTTAAGGATGGCTACACCTTC,CASGLRGTGVFKDGYTF
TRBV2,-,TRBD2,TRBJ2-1,TGTGCCATTATAAAAACGGGAGCGGGGGAGCAGTTCTTC,CAIIKTGAGEQFF
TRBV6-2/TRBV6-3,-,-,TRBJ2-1,TGTGCCAGCAGTTACTCGAACAGAAAACAGGGCATTTGGTACAATGAGCAGTTCTTC,CASSYSNRKQGIWYNEQFF
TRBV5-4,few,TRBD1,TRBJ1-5,TGTGCCAGCAGCGAAGGACAGGGGGGTCAGCCCCAGCATTTT,CASSEGQGGQPQHF
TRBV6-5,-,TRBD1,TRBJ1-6,TGTGCCAGCAGTCGTACAGGGGGCCCCAATTCACCCCTCCACTTT,CASSRTGGPNSPLHF
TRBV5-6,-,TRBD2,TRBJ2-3,TGTGCCAGCAGGGGGAGGGTACAAAGGAGGCGAGATACGCAGTATTTT,CASRGRVQRRRDTQYF
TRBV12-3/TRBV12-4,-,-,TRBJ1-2,TGTGCCAGCAGTTCAGGGTTTGGCTACACCTTC,CASSSGFGYTF
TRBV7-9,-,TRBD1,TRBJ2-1,TGTGCCAGCAGCTTAGCGGGGACAGATGAGCAGTTCTTC,CASSLAGTDEQFF
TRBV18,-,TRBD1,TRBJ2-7,TGTGCCAGCTCGCCGGGACAGAGACTCTACGAGCAGTACTTC,CASSPGQRLYEQYF
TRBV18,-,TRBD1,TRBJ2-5,TGTGCCAGCTCACCGATGCAGGGGGCCGGAGAGACCCAGTACTTC,CASSPMQGAGETQYF
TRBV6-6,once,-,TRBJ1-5,TGTGCCAGCAGTTACGGTGGCAGCGGAGGCAATCAGCCCCAGCATTTT,CASSYGGSGGNQPQHF
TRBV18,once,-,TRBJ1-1,TGTGCCAGCTCACCACGGGGGGAGATGAACACTGAAGCTTTCTTT,CASSPRGEMNTEAFF
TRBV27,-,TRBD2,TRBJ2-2,TGTGCCAGCAGGACTAGCGGGAGCGCCGGGGAGCTGTTTTTT,CASRTSGSAGELFF
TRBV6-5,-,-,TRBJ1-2,TGTGCCAGCAGTTACTCAAGGGAAGGGGCCTTTGGCTACACCTTC,CASSYSREGAFGYTF
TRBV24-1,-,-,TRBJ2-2,TGTGCCACCAGTGATTTGGGAGGCACCGGGGAGCTGTTTTTT,CATSDLGGTGELFF
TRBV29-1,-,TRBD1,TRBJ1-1,TGCAGCGGCGGGAATTACCGGGACAGTCTCATGAACACTGAAGCTTTCTTT,CSGGNYRDSLMNTEAFF
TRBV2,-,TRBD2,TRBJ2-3,TGTGCCAGCAGTAGGACTAGCGGGGGCACCACAGATACGCAGTATTTT,CASSRTSGGTTDTQYF
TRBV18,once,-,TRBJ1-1,TGTGCCAGCTCACCAACGACAGCTTCTTTGAACACTGAAGCTTTCTTT,CASSPTTASLNTEAFF
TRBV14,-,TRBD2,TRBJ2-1,TGTGCCAGCAGCCAAGGTTACCCGCTACTAGCGCGTACCTACAATGAGCAGTTCTTC,CASSQGYPLLARTYNEQFF
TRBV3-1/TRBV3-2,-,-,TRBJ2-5,TGTGCCAGCAGCCAAGAAGGAAGCGGATTGGAGACCCAGTACTTC,CASSQEGSGLETQYF
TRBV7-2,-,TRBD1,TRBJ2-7,TGTGCCAGCAGCGAACAGGACAGGGTGGGCGAGCAGTACTTC,CASSEQDRVGEQYF
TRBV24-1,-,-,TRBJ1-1,TGTGCCACCGCGGCAGGGGTGAGTACTGAAGCTTTCTTT,CATAAGVSTEAFF
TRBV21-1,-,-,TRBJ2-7,TGTGCCAGCAGGGGGACAGGGGACTACGAGCAGTACTTC,CASRGTGDYEQYF
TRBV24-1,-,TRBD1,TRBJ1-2,TGTGCCACCAGTGATTCCGGGACAGGGCCCTTTGGCTATGGCTACACCTTC,CATSDSGTGPFGYGYTF
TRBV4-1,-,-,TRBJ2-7,TGCGCCAGCCGAGGCCTACTAGTTGCGACCGAGCAGTACTTC,CASRGLLVATEQYF
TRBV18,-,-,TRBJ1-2,TGTGCCAGCTCACCATTTGACCGGGAGTCCTATGGCTACACCTTC,CASSPFDRESYGYTF
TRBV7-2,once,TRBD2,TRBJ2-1,TGTGCCAGCAGCTTTACTAGCGGGATCCCTTACAATGAGCAGTTCTTC,CASSFTSGIPYNEQFF
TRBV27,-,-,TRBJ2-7,TGTGCCAGCAGTTTACGGGGGGCCCACGAGCAGTACTTC,CASSLRGAHEQYF
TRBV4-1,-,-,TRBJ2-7,TGCGCCAGCAGCCATCCACCTACAGGGTCGGGGGAGCAGTACTTC,CASSHPPTGSGEQYF
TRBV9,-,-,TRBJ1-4,TGTGCCAGCAGCGACGGAACGACAGGCCCCACGGTGGCTAATGAAAAACTGTTTTTT,CASSDGTTGPTVANEKLFF
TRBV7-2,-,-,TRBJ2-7,TGTGCCAGCAGCTTACCATCCCAGTCCTACGAGCAGTACTTC,CASSLPSQSYEQYF